This T cell receptor (beta chain) was profiled in a study of T cells in Graves' hyperthyroidism and ophthalmopathy. Study information: At initial diagnosis, before any treatment had begun, peripheral blood was obtained.

General observations from the study: From stable hyperthyroidism, ophthalmopathy was set apart by a 13 V-J model. A median 6.5 months before onset, the model predicted ophthalmopathy.

The table lists this clonotype with many counts. Its target is not known. RNA transcripts were the template for amplifying TCR beta CDR3 regions. The HTBI set primed first-round TCR CDR3 RT-PCR. One entry per CDR3 protein, called by TCRdb with MiXCR from the multiplex PCR reads. The data hold 250,000 or so distinct CDR3 sequences, with roughly 15% observed a single time. Clinical symptoms, serum thyroxine, TRAb, thyroid ultrasound and orbital computed tomography informed diagnoses. The length of the CDR3 is 14 residues. Germline CDR1 is MDHEN and CDR2 is SYDVKM. The trim removed 5 bases at V and 9 bases at J, leaving 10 bases unmatched.

The source is a woman between 18 and 29 years old with Graves' ophthalmopathy. Sequenced: blood. The V gene is TRBV28, the J gene TRBJ2-1, with TRBD2 matching over 7 bases. The CDR3 DNA reads as TGTGCCAGCAGTCTCCCGACTAGCTTAGGTGAGCAGTTCTTC. This gives the protein CASSLPTSLGEQFF.